The 8 T cell receptor beta chains in this list originate from one sample, sequenced in a study of CD8 T cells in Susac syndrome. An amount of RNA that ranged from roughly 0.5 to 1 ug was reverse transcribed with random hexamers. Via MiXCR, TCRdb re-called the immunoSEQ multiplex PCR reads, giving one row per CDR3 protein. The sample shows 150,000 or so distinct CDR3 sequences, roughly 95% of them seen only once. Sequenced input: CD4+ T cells from PBMCs. The source of these receptors is a human donor with Susac syndrome.

The chain couples TRBV29-1 to TRBJ2-5; D is unclear. The CDR3 covers 12 residues. V was pared by 3 bases and J by 0 bases, with 5 bases between. The germline CDR1 and CDR2 sequences are SQVTM and ANQGSEA. The CDR3 region is CSVDRNQETQYF. In nucleotides, the CDR3 is TGCAGCGTTGATAGGAACCAAGAGACCCAGTACTTC.

This rearrangement joins TRBV7-6 to TRBJ2-3, with TRBD2 matching 8 bases. The CDR3 contains 16 residues. CDR1 is SGHVS, CDR2 FNYEAQ, per germline. V lost 4 bases to trimming and J lost 0 bases; unmatched junction nucleotides: 6. The CDR3 DNA is TGTGCCAGCAGCTGGAGCGGGGGAGCTAGCACAGATACGCAGTATTTT. As protein: CASSWSGGASTDTQYF.

CDR3 nucleotides: TGCAGTGCTAGAAACCCTAATACGCAGTATTTT. It translates to CSARNPNTQYF. The chain carries TRBV20-1 and TRBJ2-3; no firm D call. The CDR3 is made up of 11 amino acids. The ends were cut back, 2 bases at V and 7 bases at J, with 7 bases in the middle. CDR1 is DFQATT and CDR2 is SNEGSKA in the germline V gene (reference sequence).

This clonotype was seen once. The V gene is TRBV9, the J gene TRBJ1-6; 7 bases fit TRBD1. The CDR3 extends over 16 amino acids. Germline-derived CDR1 and CDR2 are SGDLS and YYNGEE. Trimming at V came to 4 bases and at J to 7 bases, leaving 11 bases not matched to a gene. This CDR3 reads CASSPQGDVYNSPLHF. In DNA, the CDR3 is TGTGCCAGCAGCCCCCAGGGGGATGTGTACAATTCACCCCTCCACTTT. The whole variable domain, remainder taken from reference TRBV9 and TRBJ1-6, is DSGVTQTPKHLITATGQRVTLRCSPRSGDLSVYWYQQSLDQGLQFLIQYYNGEERAKGNILERFSAQQFPDLHSELNLSSLELGDSALYFCASSPQGDVYNSPLHFGNGTRLTVT.

This clonotype has just one count. This rearrangement joins TRBV23-1 to TRBJ2-1, with 7 bases matching TRBD1. TRBV23-1 falls under the ORF class, with uncertain function. The CDR3 contains 15 residues. The V segment lost 0 bases and the J segment 7 bases; nucleotides outside the gene matches: 6. Here the CDR3 reads CASSQSLAGGNEQFF. CDR3 bases: TGCGCCAGCAGTCAATCGTTAGCAGGGGGTAATGAGCAGTTCTTC.

The rearrangement uses TRBV14 and TRBJ1-2; unclear D gene. V shed 1 base and J shed 8 bases, with 11 bases lying between them. This CDR3 has 13 residues. Germline CDR1 SGHDN, CDR2 FVKESK. The DNA for the CDR3 is TGTGCCAGCAGCCAAGCCAGGTCTTGGGGCTACACCTTC. It specifies CASSQARSWGYTF. The full variable domain, its missing parts supplied by reference TRBV14 and TRBJ1-2, is EAGVTQFPSHSVIEKGQTVTLRCDPISGHDNLYWYRRVMGKEIKFLLHFVKESKQDESGMPNNRFLAERTGGTYSTLKVQPAELEDSGVYFCASSQARSWGYTFGSGTRLTVV.

The J gene is TRBJ2-5, the V gene TRBV6-5; no reliable D call. The CDR3 is 13 residues long. V was pared by 7 bases and J by 4 bases, with 13 bases between. The germline V gene encodes CDR1 MNHEY and CDR2 SVGAGI. The CDR3 protein is CASTDPGLETQYF. The CDR3 nucleotides read TGTGCCAGCACCGATCCGGGTCTAGAGACCCAGTACTTC.

The V gene is TRBV29-1, the J gene TRBJ1-1; 7 nucleotides line up with TRBD1. V trimming: 4 bases; J trimming: 7 bases; junction bases outside the gene matches: 6. The CDR3 is 12 residues long. Looked up from germline, CDR1 is SQVTM and CDR2 is ANQGSEA. The CDR3 bases are TGCAGCGTTGGAGGACAGGTTGGTGAAGCTTTCTTT. This gives the protein CSVGGQVGEAFF.